The present T cell receptor (beta chain) was sequenced within a study of molecular identifiers for immune sequencing clone quantification. In the study overall: The replicates split RNA from about 20,000 or 100,000 naive CD8 cells five ways and sequenced four.

Preparation of naive CD8 libraries involved 20,000 to 1,000,000 sorted cells and 10%, 30% or 50% RNA. The germline V gene has CDR1 WSHSY and CDR2 SAAADI. This CDR3 comprises 14 residues. V was pared by 3 bases and J by 7 bases, with 5 bases of the junction left unmatched. Comments on this clonotype: What it recognizes is unknown. A much larger clone differs by one base, so this may be a read error.

The bulk TCR libraries were made with methods described before and with listed TCR primers. TCRdb reanalysed the PCR reads using MiXCR and keeps one entry per CDR3 protein. This table holds 8,000 to 13,000 distinct CDR3 sequences, approximately 20% found once. Study-wide points: Single-cell amounts of spiked Jurkat TCR RNA were reportedly detectable among about a million naive cells.

The sequence was collected from a human donor in good health. Some libraries in this study had Jurkat cell RNA spiked in. The V call is TRBV10-2, the J call TRBJ2-5; TRBD2 matches at 10 bases. Sample: naive CD8+ T cells from blood, with Jurkat cell RNA spiked in. Subset here: FACS-sorted CD8+CD4-CCR7+CD45RA+ naive T cells. For the CDR3, the DNA is TGCGCCAGCAGTGAACTAGCGGGACGGGGGACCCAGTACTTC. This encodes CASSELAGRGTQYF.